The 16 T cell receptor beta chains presented below share a single source sample, sequenced in a study of identical twins (TCRdb year 2016). Library preparation employed 5' RACE. The data were produced on an Illumina HiSeq 2000. TCRdb reprocessing: public reads trimmed at Q25 with fastp, clones called with MiXCR, in-frame beta chains kept. Identical CDR3 proteins give one entry, which carries the most common genes and DNA. This sample gives around 530,000 distinct CDR3 sequences in total; about 15% of them show up just once. The top ten constitute nearly 0.45% of the sample. The same data also contributed to another study, on yellow fever vaccine responses in identical twins.

Sequencing was carried out using CD4+ T cells sorted from blood. Source of these receptors: a woman aged 18-29 years in good health.

CDR3 DNA sequence: TGCAGCGTTGGGTCTAGCGGGAGAATTAGGGATGAGCAGTTCTTC. It is translated as CSVGSSGRIRDEQFF. The rearrangement joins TRBV29-1 to TRBJ2-1; TRBD2 aligns across 10 bases. The junction had 11 bases not matched to a gene; V was cut back by 4 bases and J by 8 bases. The CDR3 spans 15 residues. The germline CDR1 and CDR2 sequences are SQVTM and ANQGSEA.

This clonotype has just a few counts. J is TRBJ2-1 and V is TRBV28; D is ambiguous. The CDR3 extends over 13 amino acids. V was shortened by 2 bases and J by 9 bases, with 11 bases between the two germline ends. Germline V gives CDR1 MDHEN, CDR2 SYDVKM. The CDR3 loop reads CASSLGRVAEQFF. CDR3 coding DNA: TGTGCCAGCAGTTTAGGACGGGTCGCTGAGCAGTTCTTC. The full variable domain, with the rest looked up from reference TRBV28 and TRBJ2-1, is DVKVTQSSRYLVKRTGEKVFLECVQDMDHENMFWYRQDPGLGLRLIYFSYDVKMKEKGDIPEGYSVSREKKERFSLILESASTNQTSMYLCASSLGRVAEQFFGPGTRLTVL.

The table lists this clonotype with a few counts. This chain uses TRBV11-2 with TRBJ1-5; D unclear. The CDR3 loop spans 13 amino acids. V lost 5 bases and J lost 5, with 10 bases in between. Germline V gene lookup returns CDR1 SGHAT and CDR2 FQNNGV. The CDR3 region has the DNA TGTGCCAGCAGCCTCTACTCTGATCAGCCCCAGCATTTT. This translates into CASSLYSDQPQHF.

The chain has TRBV11-2 and TRBJ2-2, with no clear D. This CDR3 has 12 residues. CDR1 is SGHAT and CDR2 is FQNNGV in the germline V gene. Between the trimmed V and J ends, which lost 5 bases and 11 bases, there was a span of 12 bases. The CDR3 bases are TGTGCCAGCAGCCCTCAGAGTTTTGAGCTGTTTTTT. As protein: CASSPQSFELFF.

Only a few counts were recorded for this clonotype. The chain employs TRBV5-1 and TRBJ2-7; 9 bases are shared with TRBD1. Trimming removed 5 bases from V and 5 bases from J; junction bases left unmatched: 8. The CDR3 is made up of 14 amino acids. Per the germline V gene, CDR1 is SGHRS and CDR2 is YFSETQ. The chain's CDR3 is CASRRGQGVDEQYV. The CDR3, as DNA: TGCGCCAGCAGAAGGGGACAGGGAGTCGACGAGCAGTACGTC.

The J gene is TRBJ2-6, the V gene TRBV6-1; maybe TRBD1 (5 bases). The CDR3 sequence is 15 residues long. Between the trimmed V and J ends, which lost 8 bases and 2 bases, there was a span of 13 bases. The germline V gene encodes CDR1 MNHNS and CDR2 SASEGT. In nucleotides, the CDR3 is TGTGCCAGCCATAGACAGCGCACTGGGGCCAACGTCCTGACTTTC. It codes for CASHRQRTGANVLTF.

This clonotype was observed a handful of times. The junction departs from the called germline gene at one end, perhaps through a read error. V is TRBV6-1 and J is TRBJ1-1; TRBD1 matches at 8 bases. Germline V lookup: CDR1 MNHNS, CDR2 SASEGT. This CDR3 has 16 residues. The chain's CDR3 is CASSQAGTGINTEAFF. Written as DNA, the CDR3 is TGTGCCAGCAGTCAAGCCGGGACAGGTATTAACACTGAAGCTTTCTTT.

This clonotype was observed at least ten times. The chain recombines TRBV10-3 with TRBJ2-2; D is undetermined. V was trimmed by 3 bases and J by 7 bases, leaving 9 bases between them. The CDR3 is made up of 13 amino acids. Germline lookup yields CDR1 ENHRY and CDR2 SYGVKD. CDR3 loop: CAISDRINGELFF. CDR3 nucleotide sequence: TGTGCCATCAGTGACAGAATAAACGGGGAGCTGTTTTTT.

In its sample, this clonotype was seen a few times. The V gene is TRBV5-6, the J gene TRBJ2-2; the D is unclear. This CDR3 is built from 15 residues. V was pared by 2 bases and J by 0 bases, with 8 bases between. The V gene's germline CDR1 is SGHDT and CDR2 YYEEEE. The chain's CDR3 is CASSFGPTNTGELFF. The DNA of the CDR3 is TGTGCCAGCAGCTTCGGGCCTACGAACACCGGGGAGCTGTTTTTT.

This chain joins TRBV19 and TRBJ2-1; maybe TRBD2 (6 bases). The germline CDR1 and CDR2 sequences are LNHDA and SQIVND (reference sequence). The CDR3 is 14 amino acids. Trimming shortened V by 4 bases and J by 6 bases, and 13 bases separated the two germline ends. CDR3 amino acids: CASSNGGTLNEQFF. The CDR3 DNA follows: TGTGCCAGTAGTAACGGGGGTACACTCAATGAGCAGTTCTTC.

The V call is TRBV20-1, the J call TRBJ2-1, with D maybe TRBD2 (5 bases). V was trimmed by 4 bases and J by 3 bases, leaving 16 bases between them. The CDR3 is made up of 15 amino acids. Per the germline V gene, CDR1 is DFQATT and CDR2 is SNEGSKA (reference sequence). CDR3 loop: CSATHLREFYNEQFF. DNA for the CDR3: TGCAGTGCTACCCACCTGAGGGAATTCTACAATGAGCAGTTCTTC.

This clonotype was seen ten or more times. The chain combines TRBV7-9 with TRBJ2-3, with 8 bases identical to TRBD2. Germline CDR1 reads SEHNR; CDR2 reads FQNEAQ (reference sequence). The CDR3 covers 17 residues. With 5 bases clipped from V and 5 bases from J, the junction kept 15 bases outside the gene matches. The CDR3 loop is CASSQGLVAVWGDTQYF. In DNA, the CDR3 is TGTGCCAGCAGCCAGGGACTAGTGGCAGTTTGGGGAGATACGCAGTATTTT. Drawing the rest from reference TRBV7-9 and TRBJ2-3, the complete variable domain is DTGVSQNPRHKITKRGQNVTFRCDPISEHNRLYWYRQTLGQGPEFLTYFQNEAQLEKSRLLSDRFSAERPKGSFSTLEIQRTEQGDSAMYLCASSQGLVAVWGDTQYFGPGTRLTVL.

This clonotype was found a few times. The J gene is TRBJ2-7, the V gene TRBV10-1; 8 positions agree with TRBD1. With 6 bases clipped from V and 5 bases from J, the junction kept 12 bases outside the gene matches. The germline gives CDR1 WNHNN, CDR2 SYGVQD (reference sequence). This CDR3 is 15 amino acids long. CDR3 in DNA: TGCGCCAGCAGAGCATACAGGGGGGCGACCCACGAGCAGTACGTC. Protein sequence: CASRAYRGATHEQYV.

In this sample, this clonotype turned up a few times. The chain recombines TRBV3-1 with TRBJ2-4; D uncertain. Germline-derived CDR1 and CDR2 are LGHDT and YNNKEL (reference sequence). Trimming pared 4 bases from V and 3 bases from J, leaving 16 bases between. The CDR3 length is 16 residues. The CDR3 nucleotides read TGTGCCAGCAGCCTCGACTCGATTATGGGCAAAAACATTCAGTACTTC. Protein sequence: CASSLDSIMGKNIQYF.

The chain couples TRBV20-1 to TRBJ2-1; 14 bases match TRBD2. CDR1 DFQATT and CDR2 SNEGSKA come from the germline V gene (reference sequence). The CDR3 totals 16 residues. J lost 4 bases, V lost 6 bases, and 8 bases had no gene match. CDR3 coding DNA: TGCAGTGCACCGGGGACTAGCGGGGGAGCGTACAATGAGCAGTTCTTC. Translated, it gives CSAPGTSGGAYNEQFF.

This clonotype turned up a few times. This chain uses TRBV7-2 with TRBJ1-2; a possible D gene is TRBD1 (6 bases). The CDR3 loop spans 14 amino acids. V lost 3 bases, J lost 2 bases, and 10 bases lay in between. CDR1 and CDR2 from the germline V gene are SGHTA and FQGNSA. As DNA, the CDR3 is TGTGCCAGCAGCTTTGTGGGGGCCAACTATGGCTACACCTTC. Translated, it gives CASSFVGANYGYTF.